The 8 T cell receptor beta chains given below trace back to one sample, sequenced in a study of blood T cell repertoires in COVID-19. Libraries were prepared by immunoSEQ multiplex PCR; TCRdb keeps only in-frame clonotypes and omits some of them. Found here are around 100,000 clones, around four fifths of them singletons; the top ten hold around 29%. The specimen was peripheral blood. The receptors were gathered from a man between 70 and 80 years old with active or convalescent COVID-19.

The chain combines TRBV6-5 with TRBJ2-7; D not certain. CDR1 is MNHEY and CDR2 is SVGAGI in the germline V gene. Between the trimmed V and J ends, which lost 6 bases and 5 bases, there was a span of 11 bases. The CDR3 is 12 amino acids. This CDR3 reads CASRATLDEQYF. CDR3 coding DNA: TGTGCCAGCAGGGCAACATTGGACGAGCAGTACTTC.

The rearrangement uses TRBV29-1 and TRBJ1-3; 8 bases line up with TRBD1. The CDR3 has 12 amino acids. Germline V gives CDR1 SQVTM, CDR2 ANQGSEA. V lost 6 bases, J lost 3 bases, and 1 base stayed unmatched. The CDR3 bases are TGCAGCGTGGGACAGGATGGAAACACCATATATTTT. This translates into CSVGQDGNTIYF.

The rearrangement joins TRBV27 to TRBJ2-3, with D possibly matching TRBD2 (5 bases). Germline CDR1 is MNHEY and CDR2 is SMNVEV (reference sequence). This CDR3 has 15 residues. Trimming stripped 5 bases from V and 3 bases from J, with 15 bases between. As DNA, the CDR3 is TGTGCCAGCAGTCCCGGGTTCGGGGTAACAGATACGCAGTATTTT. It yields the protein CASSPGFGVTDTQYF.

V and J are TRBV15 and TRBJ2-7; TRBD1 matches 11 bases. Per the germline V gene, CDR1 is LNHNV and CDR2 is YYDKDF (reference sequence). J gave up 3 bases and V 4 bases, and 5 bases lay outside the gene matches. The CDR3 sequence is 15 residues long. CDR3 sequence (DNA): TGTGCCACCAGCATAGGGACAGGGGGGAGCTACGAGCAGTACTTC. It yields the protein CATSIGTGGSYEQYF.

This chain uses TRBV7-9 with TRBJ2-1; D uncertain. Deletions cut 5 bases from V and 8 bases from J, with 16 bases between. The CDR3 covers 14 residues. Germline V gene sequence: CDR1 SEHNR, CDR2 FQNEAQ (reference sequence). The CDR3 region is CASSHPLVGDEQFF. CDR3 nucleotides: TGTGCCAGCAGCCACCCCCTAGTAGGCGATGAGCAGTTCTTC.

This clone was recorded a few times. V is TRBV6-2 or TRBV6-3 and J is TRBJ1-1; D is ambiguous. CDR3 length equals 13 residues. The V gene's germline CDR1 is MNHEY and CDR2 SVGEGT. Trimming took 5 bases from V and 4 from J, leaving 11 bases between them. CDR3 DNA: TGTGCCAGCAGTCGGTCTAGTCTCACTGAAGCTTTCTTT. Protein: CASSRSSLTEAFF.

The chain recombines TRBV3-1 (or the pseudogene TRBV3-2) with TRBJ2-3, with 12 bases identical to TRBD2. The CDR3 consists of 16 residues. Germline V gene data show CDR1 as LGHDT and CDR2 as YNNKEL (reference sequence). V shed 3 bases, J shed 5 bases, and the junction held 6 bases outside the gene matches. CDR3 region: CASSQTLAGGGDTQYF. The CDR3 DNA sequence: TGTGCCAGCAGCCAGACACTAGCGGGAGGAGGAGATACGCAGTATTTT.

The V and J genes are TRBV11-1 and TRBJ2-3; 8 bases line up with TRBD2. Germline V gene lookup returns CDR1 SGHAT and CDR2 FQDESV (reference sequence). V shed 5 bases, J shed 5 bases, and the junction held 6 bases outside the gene matches. The CDR3 is 14 residues long. CDR3 DNA: TGTGCCAGCAGCCCACTAGCGGAGGGAGATACGCAGTATTTT. Translated, it gives CASSPLAEGDTQYF. Filled out from reference TRBV11-1 and TRBJ2-3, the complete variable domain reads EAEVAQSPRYKITEKSQAVAFWCDPISGHATLYWYRQILGQGPELLVQFQDESVVDDSQLPKDRFSAERLKGVDSTLKIQPAELGDSAMYLCASSPLAEGDTQYFGPGTRLTVL.